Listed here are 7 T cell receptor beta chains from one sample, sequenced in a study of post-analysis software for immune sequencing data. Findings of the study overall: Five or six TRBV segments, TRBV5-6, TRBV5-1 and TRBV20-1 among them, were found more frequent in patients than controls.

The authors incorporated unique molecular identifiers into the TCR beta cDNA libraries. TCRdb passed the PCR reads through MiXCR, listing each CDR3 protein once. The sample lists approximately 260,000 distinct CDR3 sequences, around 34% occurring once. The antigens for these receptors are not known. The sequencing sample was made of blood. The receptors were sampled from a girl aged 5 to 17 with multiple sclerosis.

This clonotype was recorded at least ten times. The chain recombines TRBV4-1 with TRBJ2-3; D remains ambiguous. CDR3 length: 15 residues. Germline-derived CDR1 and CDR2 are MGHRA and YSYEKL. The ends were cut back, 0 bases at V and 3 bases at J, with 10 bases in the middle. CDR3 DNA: TGCGCCAGCAGCCAAGACGGAAGCGCGACAGATACGCAGTATTTT. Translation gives CASSQDGSATDTQYF.

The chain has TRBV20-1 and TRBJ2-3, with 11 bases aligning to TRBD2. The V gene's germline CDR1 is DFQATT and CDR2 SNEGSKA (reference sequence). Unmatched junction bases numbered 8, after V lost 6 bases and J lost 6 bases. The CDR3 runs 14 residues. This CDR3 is CSATLAGEMDTQYF. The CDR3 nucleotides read TGCAGTGCCACACTAGCGGGAGAAATGGATACGCAGTATTTT.

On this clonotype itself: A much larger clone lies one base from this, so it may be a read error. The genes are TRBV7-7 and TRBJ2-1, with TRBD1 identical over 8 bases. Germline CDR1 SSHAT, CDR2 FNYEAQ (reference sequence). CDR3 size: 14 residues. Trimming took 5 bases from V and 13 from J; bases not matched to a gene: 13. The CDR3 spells CASSLSGQEETQFF. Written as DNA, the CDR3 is TGTGCCAGCAGCCTCTCGGGACAGGAAGAGACCCAGTTCTTC.

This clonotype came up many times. CDR3 sequence reads: CASSGTAGANVLTF. The CDR3 DNA reads as TGTGCCAGTAGCGGGACTGCTGGGGCCAACGTCCTGACTTTC. The chain joins TRBV19 to TRBJ2-6; maybe TRBD2 (6 bases). The CDR3 sequence is 14 residues long. Trimming removed 6 bases at V and 2 bases at J, with 8 bases between. Per the germline V gene, CDR1 is LNHDA and CDR2 is SQIVND (reference sequence).

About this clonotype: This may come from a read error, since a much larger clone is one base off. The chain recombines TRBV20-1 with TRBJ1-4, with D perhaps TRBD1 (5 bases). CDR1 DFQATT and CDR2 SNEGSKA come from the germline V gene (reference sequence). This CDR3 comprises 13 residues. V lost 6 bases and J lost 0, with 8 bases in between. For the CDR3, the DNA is TGCAGTGCAGCCAGGGCAACTAATGAAAAACTGTTTTTT. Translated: CSAARATNEKLFF.

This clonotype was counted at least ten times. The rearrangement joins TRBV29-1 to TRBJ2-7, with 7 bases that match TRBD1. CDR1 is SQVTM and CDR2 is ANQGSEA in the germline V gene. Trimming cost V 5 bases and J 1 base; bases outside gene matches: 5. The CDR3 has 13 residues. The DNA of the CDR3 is TGCAGCGTTATCGGGACAGAGTCCTACGAGCAGTACTTC. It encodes CSVIGTESYEQYF.

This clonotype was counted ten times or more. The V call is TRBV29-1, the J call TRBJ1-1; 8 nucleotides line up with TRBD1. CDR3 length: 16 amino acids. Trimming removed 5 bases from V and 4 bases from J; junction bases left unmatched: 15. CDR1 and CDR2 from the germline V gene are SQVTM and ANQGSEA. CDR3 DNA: TGCAGCGTTCCCTCAGGGGGCGCCGTGTTGGGCACTGAAGCTTTCTTT. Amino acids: CSVPSGGAVLGTEAFF.